The 30 T cell receptor beta chains below come from one sample, sequenced in a study of vaccination and CD4 T cells after COVID-19. Their antigens are not known. The Oncomine TCR Beta short-read assay was applied to DNA of cultured CD4+ T cells. TCRdb re-derived calls from the PCR reads in MiXCR, one entry per CDR3 protein. The profile shows roughly 15,000 distinct CDR3 sequences, about 83% of them singletons. Treatment meaning: approximately nine-day PBMC culture with coronavirus spike peptide pools or control peptides (ViraFEST assay). Here the sequenced sample was CD4+ T cells from blood, cultured in vitro, taken after SARS-CoV-2 vaccination. These receptors were taken from a human donor who received a COVID-19 vaccine.

The chain carries TRBV12-3 or TRBV12-4 and TRBJ2-7, with 9 bases lining up with TRBD2. The CDR3 length is 18 residues. V shed 7 bases, J shed 0 bases, and the junction held 16 bases outside the gene matches. This CDR3 reads CASNVYSASGAYSYEQYF. CDR3 DNA sequence: TGTGCCAGCAACGTATACTCGGCTAGCGGGGCCTACTCCTACGAGCAGTACTTC.

The chain joins TRBV14 to TRBJ2-7; D unresolved. Trimming pared 0 bases from V and 2 bases from J, leaving 5 bases between. Germline V gene lookup returns CDR1 SGHDN and CDR2 FVKESK. CDR3 size: 13 residues. The CDR3 loop is CASSQDSPYEQYF. CDR3 bases: TGTGCCAGCAGCCAAGACAGCCCCTACGAGCAGTACTTC.

V usage is TRBV5-3 and J usage is TRBJ1-2, with a weak D call TRBD1 (5 bases). TRBV5-3 is designated an ORF whose function remains uncertain. The CDR3 has 14 residues. V was cut by 1 base and J by 2 bases, with 9 bases left in between. The CDR3: CARSLSTGNYGYTF. The CDR3 nucleotides read TGTGCCAGAAGCTTGAGCACAGGAAACTATGGCTACACCTTC.

J is TRBJ1-5 and V is TRBV19; 10 positions match TRBD1. Germline CDR1 and CDR2: LNHDA and SQIVND (reference sequence). The CDR3 has 15 amino acids. V shed 5 bases, J shed 9 bases, and the junction held 10 bases outside the gene matches. The chain's CDR3 is CASSPTGGVVWPQHF. CDR3 sequence (DNA): TGTGCCAGTAGTCCGACAGGGGGCGTAGTGTGGCCCCAGCATTTT.

V gene TRBV5-1 combines with J gene TRBJ2-7; the match to TRBD1 covers 9 bases. Germline trimming cut 4 bases from V and 3 bases from J; bases unmatched to any gene: 8. Per the germline V gene, CDR1 is SGHRS and CDR2 is YFSETQ. The CDR3 sequence is 15 residues long. The CDR3 DNA follows: TGCGCCAGCAGCGTTCGGACAGGGGTGGTCTACGAGCAGTACTTC. Residues: CASSVRTGVVYEQYF.

The table lists this clonotype with a count of one. The chain joins TRBV24-1 to TRBJ1-2; D is ambiguous. In germline, CDR1 is KGHDR, CDR2 SFDVKD. The V and J ends lost 8 bases and 6 bases respectively, with 24 bases between them. This CDR3 is built from 16 residues. The CDR3 DNA reads TGTGCCACCAAATTTCCCCATCTACGACGAGTCCATGGCTACACCTTC. It specifies CATKFPHLRRVHGYTF.

This clonotype appeared a few times. The rearrangement uses TRBV27 and TRBJ1-5, with 8 bases aligning to TRBD1. Losses at the gene ends were 6 bases for V and 3 bases for J; bases not matched to a gene: 4. CDR3 length: 14 amino acids. CDR1 and CDR2 (germline): MNHEY, SMNVEV (reference sequence). As DNA, the CDR3 is TGTGCCAGCAGCCAGGGGGCCCCCAATCAGCCCCAGCATTTT. Amino acids: CASSQGAPNQPQHF.

V usage is TRBV19 and J usage is TRBJ1-2; 9 bases line up with TRBD1. J gave up 4 bases and V 1 base, and 4 bases lay outside the gene matches. CDR1 and CDR2 (germline): LNHDA, SQIVND (reference sequence). This CDR3 spans 15 amino acids. CDR3 DNA: TGTGCCAGTAGTATAGCCGACAGGGGGACCTATGGCTACACCTTC. Amino acids: CASSIADRGTYGYTF. Full variable domain (remainder filled in from reference TRBV19 and TRBJ1-2): DGGITQSPKYLFRKEGQNVTLSCEQNLNHDAMYWYRQDPGQGLRLIYYSQIVNDFQKGDIAEGYSVSREKKESFPLTVTSAQKNPTAFYLCASSIADRGTYGYTFGSGTRLTVV.

V usage is TRBV27 and J usage is TRBJ2-3, with D hard to call. V was clipped by 6 bases and J by 0 bases, with 10 bases between them. Germline CDR1 is MNHEY and CDR2 is SMNVEV (reference sequence). CDR3 length: 14 residues. The CDR3 loop reads CASRSLLSTDTQYF. Here the CDR3 DNA reads TGTGCCAGCAGAAGTTTGCTAAGCACAGATACGCAGTATTTT.

This chain uses TRBV6-1 with TRBJ2-3; 9 bases map to TRBD2. There are 16 residues in the CDR3. Trimming cost V 6 bases and J 3 bases; bases outside gene matches: 10. Germline-derived CDR1 and CDR2 are MNHNS and SASEGT. CDR3 amino acids: CASRSIAGVRTDTQYF. In DNA form, the CDR3 reads TGTGCCAGCAGAAGCATAGCGGGGGTGCGGACAGATACGCAGTATTTT.

The genes are TRBV4-2 and TRBJ2-3; perhaps TRBD2 as D (6 bases). The CDR3 covers 15 residues. The germline V gene has CDR1 LGHNA and CDR2 YNFKEQ. V shed 0 bases and J shed 12 bases, with 19 bases lying between them. DNA for the CDR3: TGTGCCAGCAGCCAAGATAGGGCCGCGGGGTCCAGTCAGTATTTT. Translation: CASSQDRAAGSSQYF.

This clonotype has just a few counts. This chain connects TRBV5-1 to TRBJ1-1; D is ambiguous. CDR3 size: 13 residues. Germline CDR1 and CDR2: SGHRS and YFSETQ. Deletions cut 0 bases from V and 3 bases from J, with 6 bases between. The CDR3: CASSLERHTEAFF. The CDR3 DNA follows: TGCGCCAGCAGCTTGGAGCGGCACACTGAAGCTTTCTTT.

This chain uses TRBV12-3 or TRBV12-4 with TRBJ1-2, with 7 bases fitting TRBD1. This CDR3 comprises 15 residues. With V trimmed by 1 base and J by 0 bases, 2 bases remained unmatched. CDR3 bases: TGTGCCAGCAGTTTAGGGGACAGAGCTAACTATGGCTACACCTTC. Residues: CASSLGDRANYGYTF.

The chain has TRBV6-1 and TRBJ1-6, with 7 nucleotides matching TRBD1. The CDR3 runs 14 residues. CDR1 MNHNS and CDR2 SASEGT come from the germline V gene. V trimming: 5 bases; J trimming: 10 bases; junction bases outside the gene matches: 8. This CDR3 reads CASSRQGGGSPLHF. The CDR3 DNA reads TGTGCCAGCAGTCGACAGGGTGGAGGATCACCCCTCCACTTT.

The chain links TRBV30 to TRBJ1-6; TRBD1 might be the D (5 bases). Trimming removed 5 bases at V and 7 bases at J, with 15 bases between. CDR3 size: 14 residues. Per the germline V gene, CDR1 is GTSNPN and CDR2 is SVGIG (reference sequence). CDR3: CAWGLTGLNSPLHF. DNA of the CDR3: TGTGCCTGGGGGCTTACAGGTTTGAATTCACCCCTCCACTTT.

The chain combines TRBV19 with TRBJ1-6, with D uncertain. Between the trimmed V and J ends, which lost 5 bases and 14 bases, there was a span of 13 bases. The V gene's germline CDR1 is LNHDA and CDR2 SQIVND (reference sequence). The CDR3 spans 12 residues. Written as DNA, the CDR3 is TGTGCCAGTAGTGCGGGAGGCCCGGCCCTCCACTTT. This sequence encodes CASSAGGPALHF.

V and J are TRBV19 and TRBJ2-3; D call uncertain. The germline V and J ends were trimmed by 4 bases and 6 bases, with 8 bases remaining between them. Germline V CDR1 and CDR2: LNHDA, SQIVND (reference sequence). This CDR3 region has 12 residues. The CDR3, as DNA: TGTGCCAGTAGTAACTACCCGGATACGCAGTATTTT. The encoded protein is CASSNYPDTQYF.

This clonotype has just a few counts. V gene TRBV19 combines with J gene TRBJ1-2; 9 bases are a match to TRBD1. This CDR3 has 15 residues. V shed 2 bases and J 3 bases; nucleotides not matched to a gene: 4. CDR1 is LNHDA and CDR2 is SQIVND in the germline V gene (reference sequence). DNA for the CDR3: TGTGCCAGTAGTATACCCCGGGACAGGGACTATGGCTACACCTTC. Residues: CASSIPRDRDYGYTF.

The DNA for the CDR3 is TGTGCCAGCAGCGAACTGGGATCAAACTATGGCTACACCTTC. It specifies CASSELGSNYGYTF. The chain couples TRBV9 to TRBJ1-2; D is unclear. The CDR3 has 14 amino acids. Germline V gene sequence: CDR1 SGDLS, CDR2 YYNGEE. Trimming removed 3 bases from V and 2 bases from J, with 11 bases in between.

The V gene is TRBV20-1, the J gene TRBJ1-1; D might be TRBD1 (6 bases). From germline, CDR1 is DFQATT and CDR2 SNEGSKA (reference sequence). This CDR3 has 13 amino acids. The CDR3, as DNA: TGCCTCCTAGGAGGGGGTACAGGGAGGGAAGCTTTCTTT. Its translation is CLLGGGTGREAFF.

This clonotype was counted a single time. The rearrangement links TRBV11-3 to TRBJ2-7; TRBD1 agrees at 8 bases. Germline-derived CDR1 and CDR2 are SGHNT and YENEEA. The V gene end was trimmed by 8 bases and the J gene end by 0 bases; junction bases not matched to a gene: 6. CDR3 length: 14 amino acids. The CDR3 reads CASGTGTFSYEQYF. In DNA form, the CDR3 reads TGTGCCAGCGGGACAGGCACCTTCTCCTACGAGCAGTACTTC.

The CDR3, as DNA: TGTGCCAGCAGTACCGGGAGAGCCTATGGCTACACCTTC. Encoded protein: CASSTGRAYGYTF. The rearrangement joins TRBV6-1 to TRBJ1-2; no reliable D call. The CDR3 loop spans 13 amino acids. Germline CDR1 reads MNHNS; CDR2 reads SASEGT. The V gene lost 5 bases and the J gene lost 4 bases, with 11 bases spanning the gap.

CDR3 sequence: CASSMWDRGRAINSPLHF. The CDR3 region has the DNA TGTGCCAGTAGTATGTGGGACAGGGGGCGAGCGATTAATTCACCCCTCCACTTT. The chain uses TRBV19 and TRBJ1-6, with TRBD1 matching 12 bases. The germline CDR1 and CDR2 sequences are LNHDA and SQIVND (reference sequence). The CDR3 runs to 18 residues. The J segment lost 6 bases and the V segment lost 3 bases, leaving 9 bases of the junction unmatched. Full variable domain (remainder filled in from reference TRBV19 and TRBJ1-6): DGGITQSPKYLFRKEGQNVTLSCEQNLNHDAMYWYRQDPGQGLRLIYYSQIVNDFQKGDIAEGYSVSREKKESFPLTVTSAQKNPTAFYLCASSMWDRGRAINSPLHFGNGTRLTVT.

This clonotype appeared once. This sequence joins TRBV6-1 and TRBJ1-2; possible D gene TRBD1, 5 bases. The CDR3 covers 14 residues. Trimming removed 2 bases at V and 6 bases at J, with 13 bases between. The germline gives CDR1 MNHNS, CDR2 SASEGT. The CDR3 sequence: CASSESGWGHGYTF. The CDR3 DNA reads TGTGCCAGCAGTGAATCTGGTTGGGGACATGGCTACACCTTC.

The chain couples TRBV19 to TRBJ1-2; D ambiguous. The CDR3 length is 15 residues. CDR1 LNHDA and CDR2 SQIVND come from the germline V gene (reference sequence). Trimming cost V 1 base and J 8 bases, with 17 bases left between them. CDR3 DNA: TGTGCCAGTAGTATAGGCCGGTACGGGGTGGAGGGCTACACCTTC. Its translation is CASSIGRYGVEGYTF.

Turning to this clonotype: One end of the junction is discordant with germline, which a read error may explain. V is TRBV7-2 and J is TRBJ1-5; 7 bases map to TRBD1. Germline V CDR1 and CDR2: SGHTA, FQGNSA. The CDR3 covers 15 residues. For the CDR3, the DNA is TGTGCCAGCAGCTTAGAGGGACAGACGAATCGGCCCCAGCATTTT. It codes for CASSLEGQTNRPQHF.

The rearrangement links TRBV12-3 or TRBV12-4 to TRBJ1-1; D is possibly TRBD1 (5 bases). Trimming removed 1 base at V and 6 bases at J, with 12 bases between. CDR3 size: 14 residues. The CDR3 bases are TGTGCCAGCAGTTTAGACAGGCCGGCCCCTGAAGCTTTCTTT. It is translated as CASSLDRPAPEAFF.

The gene calls are TRBV7-6 and TRBJ1-1; no definite D call. V gave up 1 base and J gave up 4 bases, with 7 bases separating them. In germline, CDR1 is SGHVS, CDR2 FNYEAQ. The CDR3 is made up of 13 amino acids. The CDR3 bases are TGTGCCAGCAGCTTAGATAGGAGCACTGAAGCTTTCTTT. Translating gives CASSLDRSTEAFF.

The V and J genes are TRBV5-1 and TRBJ1-2; D not resolved. The CDR3 is 14 amino acids. Germline V gene data show CDR1 as SGHRS and CDR2 as YFSETQ. Trimming took 0 bases from V and 7 from J, leaving 13 bases between them. In DNA form, the CDR3 reads TGCGCCAGCAGCTTGGCCGCGTCTGGGAGTGGCTACACCTTC. It encodes CASSLAASGSGYTF.

About this clonotype itself: The junction shows a germline mismatch at one end, possibly a read error. V is TRBV24-1 and J is TRBJ2-1; D is ambiguous. Near its end, the DNA agrees better with TRBJ2-5, so the J call may be wrong. The CDR3 covers 11 residues. Germline values: CDR1 KGHDR, CDR2 SFDVKD. As DNA, the CDR3 is TGTGCCACCAGTATTCAAGGGACCCAGTACTTC. This translates into CATSIQGTQYF.